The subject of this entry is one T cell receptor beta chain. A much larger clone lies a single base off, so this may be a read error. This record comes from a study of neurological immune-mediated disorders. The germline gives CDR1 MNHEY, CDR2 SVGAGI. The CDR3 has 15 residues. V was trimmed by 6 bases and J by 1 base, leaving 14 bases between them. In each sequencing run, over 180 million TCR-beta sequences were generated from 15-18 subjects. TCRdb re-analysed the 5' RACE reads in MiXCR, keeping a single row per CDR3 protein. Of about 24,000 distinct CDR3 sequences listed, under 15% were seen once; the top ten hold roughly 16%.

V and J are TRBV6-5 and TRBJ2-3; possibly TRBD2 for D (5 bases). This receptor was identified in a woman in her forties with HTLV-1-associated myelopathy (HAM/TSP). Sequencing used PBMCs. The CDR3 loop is CASSPGIGGTDTQYF. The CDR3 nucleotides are TGTGCCAGCAGCCCGGGGATAGGTGGCACAGATACGCAGTATTTT.